This T cell receptor (beta chain) derives from a study of T cells in Graves' hyperthyroidism and ophthalmopathy. Study conclusions and caveats: Stable hyperthyroidism and ophthalmopathy were separated using 13 V-J signatures.

The germline V and J ends were trimmed by 6 bases and 7 bases, with 10 bases remaining between them. There are 12 residues in the CDR3. CDR1 LGHDT and CDR2 YNNKEL come from the germline V gene (reference sequence). The CDR3 regions of TCR beta were amplified from RNA transcripts. An initial round of RT-PCR targeting the TCR CDR3 relied on the HTBI primer set. MiXCR, applied by TCRdb to the multiplex PCR reads, yields one record per CDR3 protein. The sample carries 500,000 or so distinct CDR3 sequences, 15% to 20% recorded once. This clonotype occurred many times. No antigen is known for it. The V call is TRBV3-1, the J call TRBJ1-3; no firm D call. The receptor's source is a woman aged 18-29 years with Graves' ophthalmopathy. Sequencing used blood. CDR3 in amino acids: CASRTSSNTIYF. In DNA form, the CDR3 reads TGTGCCAGCAGAACTTCGAGTAACACCATATATTTT.